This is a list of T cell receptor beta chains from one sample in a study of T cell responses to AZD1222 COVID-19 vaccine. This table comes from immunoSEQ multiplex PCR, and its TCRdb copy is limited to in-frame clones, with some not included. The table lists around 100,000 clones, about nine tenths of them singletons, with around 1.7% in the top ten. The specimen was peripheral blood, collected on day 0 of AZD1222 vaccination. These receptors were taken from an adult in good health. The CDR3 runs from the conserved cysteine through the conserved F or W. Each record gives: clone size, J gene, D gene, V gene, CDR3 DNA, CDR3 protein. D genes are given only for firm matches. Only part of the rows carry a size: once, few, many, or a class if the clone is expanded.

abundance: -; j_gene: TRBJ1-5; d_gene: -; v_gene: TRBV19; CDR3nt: TGTGCCAGTAGTATAGTCGACCATCAGCCCCAGCATTTT; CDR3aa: CASSIVDHQPQHF
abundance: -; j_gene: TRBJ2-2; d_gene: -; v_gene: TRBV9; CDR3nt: TGTGCCAGCAGCGCCCGCGGGCAGGGAGTGGTAACCGGGGAGCTGTTTTTT; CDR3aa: CASSARGQGVVTGELFF
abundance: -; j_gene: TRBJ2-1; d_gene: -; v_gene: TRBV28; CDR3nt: TGTGCCAGCAGTAAGGCCAACAATGAGCAGTTCTTC; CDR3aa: CASSKANNEQFF
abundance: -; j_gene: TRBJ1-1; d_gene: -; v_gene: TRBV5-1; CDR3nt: TGCGCCAGCAGCTTAAGCGGGTCGGACACTGAAGCTTTCTTT; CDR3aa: CASSLSGSDTEAFF
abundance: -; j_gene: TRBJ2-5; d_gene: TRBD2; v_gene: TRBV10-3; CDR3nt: TGTGCCATCAGTGAGTCGACTGCTAGCGGGTACCAAGAGACCCAGTACTTC; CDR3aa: CAISESTASGYQETQYF
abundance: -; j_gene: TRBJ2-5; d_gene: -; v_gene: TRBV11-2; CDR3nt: TGTGCCAGCAGCTTAGATCTCTACGATTTTGCCCAAGAGACCCAGTACTTC; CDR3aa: CASSLDLYDFAQETQYF
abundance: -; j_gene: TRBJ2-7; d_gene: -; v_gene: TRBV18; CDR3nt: TGTGCCAGCTCACCCCGGCCCGGCGAGCAGTACTTC; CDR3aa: CASSPRPGEQYF
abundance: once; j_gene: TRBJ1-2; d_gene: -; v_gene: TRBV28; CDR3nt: TGTGCCAGCAGCGAGACTGACTATGGCTACACCTTC; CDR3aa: CASSETDYGYTF
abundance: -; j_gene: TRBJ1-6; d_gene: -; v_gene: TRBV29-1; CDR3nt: TGCAGCGTTGCCCAAACAAGCCTTGAGCTCCCCCTCCACTTT; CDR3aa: CSVAQTSLELPLHF
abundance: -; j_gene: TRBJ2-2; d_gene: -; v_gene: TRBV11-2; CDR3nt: TGTGCCAGCAGCTTAGTTAGTTCAACCGGGGAGCTGTTTTTT; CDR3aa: CASSLVSSTGELFF
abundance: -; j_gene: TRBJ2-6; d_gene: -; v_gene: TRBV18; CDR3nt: TGTGCCAGCTCACCTAACTCTGGGGCCAACGTCCTGACTTTC; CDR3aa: CASSPNSGANVLTF
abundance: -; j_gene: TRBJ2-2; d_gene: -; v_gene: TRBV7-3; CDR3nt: TGTGCCAGCAGCTTGTCCGGGGAGCTGTTTTTT; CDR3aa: CASSLSGELFF
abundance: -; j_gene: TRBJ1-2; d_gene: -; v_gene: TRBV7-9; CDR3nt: TGTGCCAGCAGCTTAGATATTGATGGCTACACCTTC; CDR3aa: CASSLDIDGYTF
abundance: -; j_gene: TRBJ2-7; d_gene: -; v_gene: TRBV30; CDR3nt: TGTGCCTGGAGTCCTAGCCGCTACGAGCAGTACTTC; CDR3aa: CAWSPSRYEQYF
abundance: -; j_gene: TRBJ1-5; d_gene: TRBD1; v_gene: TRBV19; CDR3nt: TGTGCCAGTAGTACGCCCCGGGACAGGGTTGAACAGCCCCAGCATTTT; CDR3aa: CASSTPRDRVEQPQHF
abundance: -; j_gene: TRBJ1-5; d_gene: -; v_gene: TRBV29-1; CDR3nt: TGCAGCGTTGGCTGGGGGAATCAGCCCCAGCATTTT; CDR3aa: CSVGWGNQPQHF
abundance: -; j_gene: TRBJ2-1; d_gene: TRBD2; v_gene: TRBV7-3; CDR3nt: TGTGCCAGCAGCCCAGAGGGACTAGCGCCGTACAATGAGCAGTTCTTC; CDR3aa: CASSPEGLAPYNEQFF
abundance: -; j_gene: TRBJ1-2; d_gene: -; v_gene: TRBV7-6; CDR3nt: TGTGCCAGCAGCACCTCTGGCTATGGCTACACCTTC; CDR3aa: CASSTSGYGYTF
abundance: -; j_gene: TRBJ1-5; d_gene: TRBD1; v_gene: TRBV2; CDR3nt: TGTGCCAGCTCCGGGGACAGGGTAAGCAATCAGCCCCAGCATTTT; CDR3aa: CASSGDRVSNQPQHF
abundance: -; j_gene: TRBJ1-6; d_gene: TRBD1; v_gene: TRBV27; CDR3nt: TGTGCCAGCAGTTTCTTCAGGGGGGCAGGTTCACCCCTCCACTTT; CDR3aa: CASSFFRGAGSPLHF
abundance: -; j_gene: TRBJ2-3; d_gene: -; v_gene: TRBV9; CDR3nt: TGTGCCAGCAGCCCATGGAAGGGGAGCGGGGATACGCAGTATTTT; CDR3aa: CASSPWKGSGDTQYF
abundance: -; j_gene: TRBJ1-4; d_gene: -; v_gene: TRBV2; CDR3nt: TGTGCCAGCAGCGAGAACCCAGCAGGCAAACTGTTTTTT; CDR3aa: CASSENPAGKLFF
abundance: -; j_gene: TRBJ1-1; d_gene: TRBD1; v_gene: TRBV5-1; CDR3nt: TGCGCCAGCACCAGTGGGACAGGGGCGGGGGCTGAAGCTTTCTTT; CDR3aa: CASTSGTGAGAEAFF
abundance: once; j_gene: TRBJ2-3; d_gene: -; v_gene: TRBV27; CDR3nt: TGTGCCAGCAGTTTATATTCAACTAATTCGGGAAATACGCAGTATTTT; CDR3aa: CASSLYSTNSGNTQYF
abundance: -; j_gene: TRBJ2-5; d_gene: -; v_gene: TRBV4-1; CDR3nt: TGCGCCAGCAGCCAGCACCCCGGGGAGACCCAGTACTTC; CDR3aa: CASSQHPGETQYF
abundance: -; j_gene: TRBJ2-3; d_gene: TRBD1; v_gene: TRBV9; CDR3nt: TGTGCCAGCAGCGCAGGGGGCGGCACAGATACGCAGTATTTT; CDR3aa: CASSAGGGTDTQYF
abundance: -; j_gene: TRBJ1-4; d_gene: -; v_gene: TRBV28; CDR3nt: TGTGCCCTAGGGGGGTTGAATGAAAAACTGTTTTTT; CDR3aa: CALGGLNEKLFF
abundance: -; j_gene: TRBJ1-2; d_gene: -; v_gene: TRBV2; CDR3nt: TGTGCCAGCAGTGGCAGGCCTGACTATGGCTACACCTTC; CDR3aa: CASSGRPDYGYTF
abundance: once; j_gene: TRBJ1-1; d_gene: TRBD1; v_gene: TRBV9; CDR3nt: TGTGCCAGCAGCATCGGTACGGGACAGGGGGCGCTGGGAGCTTTCTTT; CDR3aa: CASSIGTGQGALGAFF
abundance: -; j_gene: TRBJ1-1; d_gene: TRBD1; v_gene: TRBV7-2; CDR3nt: TGTGCCAGCAGCACGAGACAGGGACGGGCTTTCTTT; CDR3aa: CASSTRQGRAFF
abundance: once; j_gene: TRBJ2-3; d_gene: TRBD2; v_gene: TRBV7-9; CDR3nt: TGTGCCAGCAGCTTAGCTACTAGCGGGAGGGCCCTCGGCACAGATACGCAGTATTTT; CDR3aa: CASSLATSGRALGTDTQYF
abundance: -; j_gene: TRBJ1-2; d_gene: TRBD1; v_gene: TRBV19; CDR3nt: TGTGCCAGTAGCGAAATCGGGACAGGCCGTAACTATGGCTACACCTTC; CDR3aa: CASSEIGTGRNYGYTF
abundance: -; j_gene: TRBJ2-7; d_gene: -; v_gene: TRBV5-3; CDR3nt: TGTGCCAGAAGCTTCCCGGGACCTTACCTCGAGCAGTACTTC; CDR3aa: CARSFPGPYLEQYF
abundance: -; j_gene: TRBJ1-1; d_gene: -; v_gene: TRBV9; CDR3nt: TGTGCCAGCAGCGTAGTATCGGACACTGAAGCTTTCTTT; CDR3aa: CASSVVSDTEAFF
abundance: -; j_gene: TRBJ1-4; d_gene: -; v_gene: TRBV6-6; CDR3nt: TGTGCCAGCAGTTACGGGAGTGAAAAACTGTTTTTT; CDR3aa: CASSYGSEKLFF
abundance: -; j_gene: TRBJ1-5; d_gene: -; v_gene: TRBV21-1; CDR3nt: TGTGCCAGCAGCAAAGTTGGCAGGACAGTGCGAAATCAGCCCCAGCATTTT; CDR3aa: CASSKVGRTVRNQPQHF
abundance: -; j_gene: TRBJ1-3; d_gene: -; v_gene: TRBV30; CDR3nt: TGTGCCTGGAGTGCGGGACTCCACTCTGGAAACACCATATATTTT; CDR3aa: CAWSAGLHSGNTIYF
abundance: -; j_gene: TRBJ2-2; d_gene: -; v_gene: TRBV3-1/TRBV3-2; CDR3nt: TGTGCCAGCAGCCAAGAGCCCGCCCTGGAACTACCGAACACCGGGGAGCTGTTTTTT; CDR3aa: CASSQEPALELPNTGELFF
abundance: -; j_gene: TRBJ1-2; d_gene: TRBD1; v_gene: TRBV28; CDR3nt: TGTGCCAGCAGTTTACTCAGACAGGGGAGGTTAGCTAACTATGGCTACACCTTC; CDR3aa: CASSLLRQGRLANYGYTF
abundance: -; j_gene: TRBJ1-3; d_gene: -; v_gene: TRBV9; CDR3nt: TGTGCCAGCAGCGCGGACAGCCGACCCTCTGGAAACACCATATATTTT; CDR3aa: CASSADSRPSGNTIYF
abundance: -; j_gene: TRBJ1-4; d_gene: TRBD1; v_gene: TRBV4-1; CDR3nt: TGCGCCAGCAGCCAAGACATCGACAGGGTCGGTGAAAAACTGTTTTTT; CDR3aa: CASSQDIDRVGEKLFF
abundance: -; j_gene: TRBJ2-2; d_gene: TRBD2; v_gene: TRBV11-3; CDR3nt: TGTGCCAGCAGCCAGAGTTGGTCTAGCGGGAGCGACACCGGGGAGCTGTTTTTT; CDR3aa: CASSQSWSSGSDTGELFF
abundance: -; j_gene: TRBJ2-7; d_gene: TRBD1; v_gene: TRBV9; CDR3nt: TGTGCCAGCAGCCCAGGGGGCGGGTCCTACGAGCAGTACTTC; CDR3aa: CASSPGGGSYEQYF